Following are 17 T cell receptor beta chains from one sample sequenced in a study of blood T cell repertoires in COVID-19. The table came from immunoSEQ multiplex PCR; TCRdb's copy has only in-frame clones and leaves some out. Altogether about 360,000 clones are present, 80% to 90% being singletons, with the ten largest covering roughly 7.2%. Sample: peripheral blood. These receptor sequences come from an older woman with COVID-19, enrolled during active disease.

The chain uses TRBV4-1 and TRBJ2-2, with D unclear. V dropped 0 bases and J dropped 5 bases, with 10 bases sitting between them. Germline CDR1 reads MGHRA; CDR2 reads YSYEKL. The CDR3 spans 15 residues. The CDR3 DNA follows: TGCGCCAGCAGCCAAGATCGAGTCCTTACCGGGGAGCTGTTTTTT. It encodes CASSQDRVLTGELFF.

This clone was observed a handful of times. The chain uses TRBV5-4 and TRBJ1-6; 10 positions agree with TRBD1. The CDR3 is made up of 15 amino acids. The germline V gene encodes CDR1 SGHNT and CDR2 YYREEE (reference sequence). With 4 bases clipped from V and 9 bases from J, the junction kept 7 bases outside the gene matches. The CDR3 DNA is TGTGCCAGCAGCATCAGACAGGGGGCGGGTTCACCCCTCCACTTT. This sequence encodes CASSIRQGAGSPLHF.

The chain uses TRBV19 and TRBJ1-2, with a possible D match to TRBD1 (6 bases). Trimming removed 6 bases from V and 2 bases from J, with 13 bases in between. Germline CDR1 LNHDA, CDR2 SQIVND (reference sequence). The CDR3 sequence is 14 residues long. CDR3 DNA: TGTGCCAGTAGACCGGGACAAGGCAACTATGGCTACACCTTC. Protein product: CASRPGQGNYGYTF.

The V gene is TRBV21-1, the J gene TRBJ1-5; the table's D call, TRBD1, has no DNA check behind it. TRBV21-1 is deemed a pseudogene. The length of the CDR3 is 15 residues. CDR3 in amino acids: CASSIRQGGNQPQHF. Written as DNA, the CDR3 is TGTGCCAGCAGCATTCGACAGGGTGGCAATCAGCCCCAGCATTTT.

This CDR3 is CASSYYGGNYGYTF. CDR3 bases: TGTGCCAGCAGTTACTACGGCGGGAACTATGGCTACACCTTC. The chain employs TRBV6-2 or TRBV6-3 and TRBJ1-2; no clear D. The germline CDR1 and CDR2 sequences are MNHEY and SVGEGT. This CDR3 contains 14 residues. V lost 1 base to trimming and J lost 2 bases, with 8 bases between them.

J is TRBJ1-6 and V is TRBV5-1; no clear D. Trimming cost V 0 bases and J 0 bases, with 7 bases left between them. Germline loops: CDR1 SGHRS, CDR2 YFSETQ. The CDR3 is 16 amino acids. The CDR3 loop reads CASSLAPGSYNSPLHF. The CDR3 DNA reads TGCGCCAGCAGCTTGGCTCCGGGCTCCTATAATTCACCCCTCCACTTT. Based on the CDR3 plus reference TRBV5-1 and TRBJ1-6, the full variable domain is KAGVTQTPRYLIKTRGQQVTLSCSPISGHRSVSWYQQTPGQGLQFLFEYFSETQRNKGNFPGRFSGRQFSNSRSEMNVSTLELGDSALYLCASSLAPGSYNSPLHFGNGTRLTVT.

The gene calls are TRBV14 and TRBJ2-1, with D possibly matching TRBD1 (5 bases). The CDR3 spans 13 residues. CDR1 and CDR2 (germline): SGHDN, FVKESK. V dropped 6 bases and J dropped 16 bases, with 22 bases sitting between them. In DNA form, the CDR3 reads TGTGCCAGCAGGCCCAACTCCGTAGGGGAATCCTTCTTC. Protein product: CASRPNSVGESFF.

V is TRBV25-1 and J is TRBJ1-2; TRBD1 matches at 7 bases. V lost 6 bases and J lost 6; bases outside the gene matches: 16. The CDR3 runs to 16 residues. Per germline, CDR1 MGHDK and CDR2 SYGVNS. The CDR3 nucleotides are TGTGCCAGCAGCGCTGGGACAGCCGGAGGAAGAAATGGCTACACCTTC. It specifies CASSAGTAGGRNGYTF.

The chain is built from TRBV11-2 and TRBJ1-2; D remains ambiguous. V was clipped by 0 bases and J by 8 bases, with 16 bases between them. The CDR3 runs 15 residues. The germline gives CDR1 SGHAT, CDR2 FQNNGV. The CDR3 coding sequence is TGTGCCAGCAGCTTAGATTTCCTTGACACCTCCGGCTACACCTTC. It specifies CASSLDFLDTSGYTF. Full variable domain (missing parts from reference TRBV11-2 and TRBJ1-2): EAGVAQSPRYKIIEKRQSVAFWCNPISGHATLYWYQQILGQGPKLLIQFQNNGVVDDSQLPKDRFSAERLKGVDSTLKIQPAKLEDSAVYLCASSLDFLDTSGYTFGSGTRLTVV.

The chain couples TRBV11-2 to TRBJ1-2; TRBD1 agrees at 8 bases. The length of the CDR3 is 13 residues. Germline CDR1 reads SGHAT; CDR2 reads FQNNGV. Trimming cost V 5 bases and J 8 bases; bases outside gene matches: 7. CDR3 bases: TGTGCCAGCAGCGGGACAGGCCAAGGCGGCTACACCTTC. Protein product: CASSGTGQGGYTF.

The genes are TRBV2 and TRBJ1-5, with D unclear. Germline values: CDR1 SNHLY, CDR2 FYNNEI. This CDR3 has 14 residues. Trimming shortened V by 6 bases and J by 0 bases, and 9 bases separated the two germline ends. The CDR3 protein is CASRSIDSNQPQHF. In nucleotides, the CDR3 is TGTGCCAGCAGGTCCATAGATAGCAATCAGCCCCAGCATTTT.

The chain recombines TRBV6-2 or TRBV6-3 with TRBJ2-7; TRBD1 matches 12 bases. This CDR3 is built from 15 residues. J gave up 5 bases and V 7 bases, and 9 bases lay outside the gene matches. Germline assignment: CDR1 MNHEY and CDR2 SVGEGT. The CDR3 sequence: CASTPGQGASNEQYF. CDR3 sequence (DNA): TGTGCCAGCACCCCGGGACAGGGGGCGTCGAACGAGCAGTACTTC.

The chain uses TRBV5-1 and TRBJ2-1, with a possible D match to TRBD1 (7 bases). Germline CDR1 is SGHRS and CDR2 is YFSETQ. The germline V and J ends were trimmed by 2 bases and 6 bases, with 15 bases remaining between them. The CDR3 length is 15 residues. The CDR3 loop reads CASSFLEGARNEQFF. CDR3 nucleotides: TGCGCCAGCAGCTTCTTGGAGGGGGCTCGCAATGAGCAGTTCTTC.

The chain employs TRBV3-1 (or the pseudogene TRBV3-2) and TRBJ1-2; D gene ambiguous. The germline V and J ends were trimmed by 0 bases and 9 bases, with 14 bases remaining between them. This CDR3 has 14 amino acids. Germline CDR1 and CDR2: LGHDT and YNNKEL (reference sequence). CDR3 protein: CASSQDTPRNSYTF. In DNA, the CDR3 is TGTGCCAGCAGCCAAGACACGCCCAGGAATAGCTACACCTTC.

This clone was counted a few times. The CDR3 reads CASSLQRANTEAFF. CDR3 nucleotides: TGTGCCAGCAGCTTACAGCGTGCGAACACTGAAGCTTTCTTT. The chain recombines TRBV7-2 with TRBJ1-1; the D is unclear. This CDR3 is 14 amino acids long. The germline CDR1 and CDR2 sequences are SGHTA and FQGNSA. The V gene lost 2 bases and the J gene lost 1 base, with 8 bases spanning the gap.

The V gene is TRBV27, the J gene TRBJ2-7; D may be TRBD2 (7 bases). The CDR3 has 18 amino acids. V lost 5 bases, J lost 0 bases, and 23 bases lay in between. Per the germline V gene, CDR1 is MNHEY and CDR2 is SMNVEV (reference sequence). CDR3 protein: CASSPYWGGAGDSYEQYF. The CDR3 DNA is TGTGCCAGCAGTCCATATTGGGGGGGGGCAGGCGACTCCTACGAGCAGTACTTC.

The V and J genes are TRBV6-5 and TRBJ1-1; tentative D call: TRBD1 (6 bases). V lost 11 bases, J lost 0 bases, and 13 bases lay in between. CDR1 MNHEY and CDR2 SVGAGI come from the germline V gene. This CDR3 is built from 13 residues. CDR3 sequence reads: CACMGALNTEAFF. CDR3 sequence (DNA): TGTGCCTGCATGGGGGCCCTGAACACTGAAGCTTTCTTT.